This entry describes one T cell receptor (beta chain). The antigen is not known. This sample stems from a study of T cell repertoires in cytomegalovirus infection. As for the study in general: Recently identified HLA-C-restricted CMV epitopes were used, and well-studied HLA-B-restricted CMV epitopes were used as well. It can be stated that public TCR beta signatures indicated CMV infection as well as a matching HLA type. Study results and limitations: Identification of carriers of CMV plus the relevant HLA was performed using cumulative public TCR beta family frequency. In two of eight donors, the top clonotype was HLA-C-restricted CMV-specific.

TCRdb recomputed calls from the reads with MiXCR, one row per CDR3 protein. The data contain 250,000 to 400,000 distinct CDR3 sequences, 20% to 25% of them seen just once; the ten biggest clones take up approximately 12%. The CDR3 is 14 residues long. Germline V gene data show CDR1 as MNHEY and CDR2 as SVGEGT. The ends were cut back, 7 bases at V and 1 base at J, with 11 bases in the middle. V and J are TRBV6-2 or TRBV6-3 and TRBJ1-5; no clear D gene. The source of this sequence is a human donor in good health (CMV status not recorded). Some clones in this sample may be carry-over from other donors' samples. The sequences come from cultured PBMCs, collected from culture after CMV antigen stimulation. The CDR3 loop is CASTGHGSNQPQHF. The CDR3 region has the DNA TGTGCCAGCACCGGCCACGGGAGCAATCAGCCCCAGCATTTT.